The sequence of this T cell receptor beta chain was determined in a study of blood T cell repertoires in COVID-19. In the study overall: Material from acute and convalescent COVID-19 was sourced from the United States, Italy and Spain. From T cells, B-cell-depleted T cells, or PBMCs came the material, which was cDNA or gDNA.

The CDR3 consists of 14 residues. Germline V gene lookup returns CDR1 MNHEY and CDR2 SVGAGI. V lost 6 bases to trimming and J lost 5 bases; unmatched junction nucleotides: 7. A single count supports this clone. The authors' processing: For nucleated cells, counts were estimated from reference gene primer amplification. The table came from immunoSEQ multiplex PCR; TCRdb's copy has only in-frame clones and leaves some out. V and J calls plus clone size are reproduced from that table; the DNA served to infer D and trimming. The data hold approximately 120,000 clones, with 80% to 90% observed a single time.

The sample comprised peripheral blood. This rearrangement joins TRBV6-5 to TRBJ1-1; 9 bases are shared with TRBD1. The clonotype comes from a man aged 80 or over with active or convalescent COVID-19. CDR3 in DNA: TGTGCCAGCAGCCGCGGACAGGGGAGGACTGAAGCTTTCTTT. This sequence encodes CASSRGQGRTEAFF.